This T cell receptor beta chain was recovered during a study of monozygotic twins with inflammatory bowel disease. Study-wide points: Since immunosuppressive treatments differed, patient repertoires may have gained added variability. No repertoire similarity difference was seen between concordant and discordant twins; power was possibly limited.

Turning to this clonotype: The antigen remains undetermined.

CDR1 and CDR2 from the germline V gene are SGHRS and YFSETQ. The CDR3 runs 15 residues. A total RNA quantity of 3500 ng went into each TCR library. TCRdb re-called the 5' RACE reads and gives one entry per CDR3 protein, without DNA. In total, the table holds some 200,000 distinct CDR3 sequences. Input material: blood. The chain links TRBV5-1 to TRBJ2-7. This receptor was obtained from a human donor with ulcerative colitis or Crohn's disease, or a healthy co-twin of an affected twin (not recorded which). The CDR3: CASSLEAGESYEQYF.